The source of this TCR beta chain is a study of blood T cell repertoires in COVID-19. Per the authors' pipeline: Counts of nucleated cells, estimated from reference gene primer amplification, were obtained. Clones were read by immunoSEQ multiplex PCR, and TCRdb kept only the in-frame ones, dropping some. The V and J calls and clone size come from that table; D and trimming were worked out from the DNA. Of hundreds of thousands of clones listed, around 90% are singletons. The V end lost 4 bases, the J end lost 11 bases, and 15 bases lay between the germline ends. Germline CDR1 reads SGHNT; CDR2 reads YYREEE (reference sequence). This CDR3 region has 12 residues.

The chain carries TRBV5-4 and TRBJ1-1; TRBD1 is a possible D gene (6 bases). The sequenced sample was peripheral blood. This clonotype originated in a woman between 18 and 29 years old who had recovered from COVID-19. CDR3 sequence reads: CASSPDWGQAFF. In DNA, the CDR3 is TGTGCCAGCAGCCCGGATTGGGGGCAGGCTTTCTTT.